The clone carrying this T cell receptor beta chain was found many times. Antigen unknown. The data were taken from a study of early T cells in non-severe SARS-CoV-2 infection. Study at large: Bulk RNA taken from unsorted whole blood was sequenced, leaving chains unpaired.

CDR3 length: 13 amino acids. Germline V gene sequence: CDR1 DFQATT, CDR2 SNEGSKA (reference sequence). V lost 5 bases to trimming and J lost 4 bases; unmatched junction nucleotides: 5. Attachment of unique molecular identifiers was made to individual cDNA molecules. TCRdb analysed the 5' RACE reads with MiXCR anew, one entry per CDR3 protein. The sample has 40,000 to 55,000 distinct CDR3 sequences; about 4% are singletons. General observations from the study: The study's VDJdb matching favored anti-spike CD8 responses and missed private and CD4 specificities.

Input material: whole blood. The receptor was derived from an adult who was a healthcare worker with PCR-confirmed SARS-CoV-2 infection or an uninfected control (not recorded which). This chain links TRBV20-1 with TRBJ2-5; 9 bases are shared with TRBD1. The CDR3 protein is CSALTGGRETQYF. Written as DNA, the CDR3 is TGCAGTGCTCTTACAGGGGGCAGAGAGACCCAGTACTTC.